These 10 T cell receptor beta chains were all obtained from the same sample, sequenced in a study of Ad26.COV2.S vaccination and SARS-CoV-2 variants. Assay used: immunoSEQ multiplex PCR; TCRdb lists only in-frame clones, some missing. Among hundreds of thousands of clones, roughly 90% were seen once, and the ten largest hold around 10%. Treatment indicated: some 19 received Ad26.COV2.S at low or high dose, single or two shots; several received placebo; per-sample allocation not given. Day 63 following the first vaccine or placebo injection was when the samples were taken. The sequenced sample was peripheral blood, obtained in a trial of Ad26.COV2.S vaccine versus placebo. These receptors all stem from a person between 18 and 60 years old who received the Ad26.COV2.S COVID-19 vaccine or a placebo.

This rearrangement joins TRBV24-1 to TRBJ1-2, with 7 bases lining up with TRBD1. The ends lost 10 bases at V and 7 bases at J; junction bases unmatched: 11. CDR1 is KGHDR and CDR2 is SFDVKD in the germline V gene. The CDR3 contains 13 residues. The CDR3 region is CATADRDRFGYTF. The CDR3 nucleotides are TGTGCCACTGCTGACAGGGATCGTTTTGGCTACACCTTC.

The CDR3 loop is CASSLGGANYGYTF. In DNA form, the CDR3 reads TGTGCCAGCAGCTTAGGGGGGGCTAACTATGGCTACACCTTC. The V call is TRBV7-2, the J call TRBJ1-2, with a possible D match to TRBD1 (5 bases). Germline V gene sequence: CDR1 SGHTA, CDR2 FQGNSA. There are 14 residues in the CDR3. V was cut by 1 base and J by 0 bases, with 6 bases left in between.

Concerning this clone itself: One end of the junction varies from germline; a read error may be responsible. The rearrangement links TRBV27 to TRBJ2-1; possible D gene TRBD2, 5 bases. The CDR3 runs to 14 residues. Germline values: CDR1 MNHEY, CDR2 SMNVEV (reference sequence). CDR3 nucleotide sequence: TGTGCCAGCAGTTTAGAGGGCTCCTTCAATGAGCAGTTCTTC. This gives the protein CASSLEGSFNEQFF.

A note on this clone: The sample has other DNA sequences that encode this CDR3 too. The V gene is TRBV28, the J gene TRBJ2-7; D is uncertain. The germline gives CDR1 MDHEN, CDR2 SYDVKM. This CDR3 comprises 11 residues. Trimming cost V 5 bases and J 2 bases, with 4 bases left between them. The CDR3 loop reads CASSLTYEQYF. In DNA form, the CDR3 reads TGTGCCAGCAGTCTTACCTACGAGCAGTACTTC.

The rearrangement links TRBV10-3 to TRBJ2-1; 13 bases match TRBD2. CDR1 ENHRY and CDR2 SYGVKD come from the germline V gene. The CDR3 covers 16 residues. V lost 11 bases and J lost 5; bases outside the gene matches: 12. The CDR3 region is CAVTGTSGTLHNEQFF. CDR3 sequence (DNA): TGTGCCGTAACCGGGACTAGCGGGACTCTGCACAATGAGCAGTTCTTC.

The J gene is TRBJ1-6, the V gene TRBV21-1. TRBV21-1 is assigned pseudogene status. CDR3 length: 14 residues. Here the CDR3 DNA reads TGTGCCAGCAGTTCGGACTGCCCTAATTCACCCCTCCACTTT. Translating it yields CASSSDCPNSPLHF.

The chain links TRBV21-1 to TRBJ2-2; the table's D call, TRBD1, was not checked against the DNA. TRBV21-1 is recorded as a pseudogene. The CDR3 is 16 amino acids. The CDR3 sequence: CASSNGRRGDTGELFF. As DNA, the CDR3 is TGTGCCAGCAGCAATGGGCGCAGGGGAGACACCGGGGAGCTGTTTTTT.

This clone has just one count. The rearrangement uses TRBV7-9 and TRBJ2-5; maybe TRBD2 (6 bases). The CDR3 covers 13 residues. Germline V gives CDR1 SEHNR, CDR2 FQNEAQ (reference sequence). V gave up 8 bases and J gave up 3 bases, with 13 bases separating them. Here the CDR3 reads CASPTGREETQYF. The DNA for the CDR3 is TGTGCCAGCCCTACCGGGAGAGAAGAGACCCAGTACTTC.

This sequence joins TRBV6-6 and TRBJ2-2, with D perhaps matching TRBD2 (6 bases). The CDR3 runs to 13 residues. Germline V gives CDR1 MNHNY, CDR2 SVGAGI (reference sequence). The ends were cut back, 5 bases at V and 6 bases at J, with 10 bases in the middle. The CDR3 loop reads CASSGGSAGELFF. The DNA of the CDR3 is TGTGCCAGCAGTGGGGGGTCGGCCGGGGAGCTGTTTTTT.

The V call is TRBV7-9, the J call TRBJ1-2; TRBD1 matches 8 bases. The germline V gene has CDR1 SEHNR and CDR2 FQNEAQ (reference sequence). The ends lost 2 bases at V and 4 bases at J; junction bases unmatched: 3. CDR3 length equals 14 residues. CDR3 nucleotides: TGTGCCAGCAGCTTAAACGACAGGGGCTATGGCTACACCTTC. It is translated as CASSLNDRGYGYTF. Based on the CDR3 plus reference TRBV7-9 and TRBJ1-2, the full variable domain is DTGVSQNPRHKITKRGQNVTFRCDPISEHNRLYWYRQTLGQGPEFLTYFQNEAQLEKSRLLSDRFSAERPKGSFSTLEIQRTEQGDSAMYLCASSLNDRGYGYTFGSGTRLTVV.